This TCR beta chain was recorded in a study of CD8 T cells in ankylosing spondylitis. This CDR3 has 18 amino acids. J gave up 3 bases and V 2 bases, and 12 bases lay outside the gene matches. CDR1 is MDHEN, CDR2 SYDVKM, per germline. Points from the study as a whole: Matched synovial fluid from ankylosing spondylitis patients was reported to be enriched for disease-linked clones. In ankylosing spondylitis blood, a motif of fewer than 10 highly homologous TCR beta variants appeared characteristic.

With respect to this clonotype: Its antigen is not identified.

TCRdb recomputed calls from the 5' RACE reads with MiXCR, one row per CDR3 protein. The sample has 220,000 or so distinct CDR3 sequences; around 16% are singletons. V and J are TRBV28 and TRBJ2-7, with 11 bases fitting TRBD2. The sequencing input was blood, either unsorted or a sorted T cell fraction (not recorded which). This clonotype originated in a male donor with ankylosing spondylitis. As DNA, the CDR3 is TGTGCCAGCAGTTTACGGTCCCCGACTAGCGGGATCAACTACGAGCAGTACTTC. Translation gives CASSLRSPTSGINYEQYF.